Ten or more counts support the clone carrying this T cell receptor (beta chain). Its antigen is unknown. The data belong to a study of molecular identifiers for immune sequencing clone quantification. Study-wide findings and caveats: Identical TCR molecules can share a barcode, and this sharing could underestimate highly expanded clone sizes. Detectable among about a million naive cells, according to reports, was Jurkat TCR RNA spiked in from one cell.

V lost 1 base to trimming and J lost 0 bases, with 6 bases between them. Per germline, CDR1 SGDLS and CDR2 YYNGEE. The CDR3 length is 14 residues. The use of previously described methods and listed TCR primers produced the bulk TCR libraries. TCRdb itself ran the PCR reads through MiXCR, one entry per CDR3 protein. The profile shows 460,000 or so distinct CDR3 sequences, 25% of them singletons. Sorting selected naive CD8 T cells with a CD8+CD4-CCR7+CD45RA+ phenotype. The chain recombines TRBV9 with TRBJ2-3; D is ambiguous. The material sequenced was naive CD8+ T cells from blood, with Jurkat cell RNA spiked in. The sample's subset: FACS-sorted CD8+CD4-CCR7+CD45RA+ naive T cells. This receptor was taken from a human donor in good health. Some libraries in this study had Jurkat cell RNA spiked in. CDR3 sequence reads: CASSVLSSTDTQYF. The CDR3 DNA is TGTGCCAGCAGCGTATTGTCCAGCACAGATACGCAGTATTTT.